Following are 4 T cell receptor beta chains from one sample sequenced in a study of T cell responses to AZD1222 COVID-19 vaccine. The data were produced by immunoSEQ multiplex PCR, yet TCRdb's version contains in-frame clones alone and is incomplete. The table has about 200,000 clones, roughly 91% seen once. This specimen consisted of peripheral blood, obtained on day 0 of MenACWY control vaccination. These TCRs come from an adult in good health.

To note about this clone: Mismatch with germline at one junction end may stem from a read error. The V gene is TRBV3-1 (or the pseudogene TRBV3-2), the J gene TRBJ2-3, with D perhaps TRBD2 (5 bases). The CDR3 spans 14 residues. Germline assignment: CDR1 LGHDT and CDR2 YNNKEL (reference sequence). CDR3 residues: CASSQAGIPDTQYF. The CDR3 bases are TGTGCCAGCAGTCAAGCCGGGATACCAGATACGCAGTATTTT.

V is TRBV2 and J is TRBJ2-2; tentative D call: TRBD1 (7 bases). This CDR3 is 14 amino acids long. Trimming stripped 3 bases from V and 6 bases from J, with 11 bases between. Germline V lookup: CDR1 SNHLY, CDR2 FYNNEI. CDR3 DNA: TGTGCCAGCAGTGACCAGGGGGGAGCCGGGGAGCTGTTTTTT. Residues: CASSDQGGAGELFF.

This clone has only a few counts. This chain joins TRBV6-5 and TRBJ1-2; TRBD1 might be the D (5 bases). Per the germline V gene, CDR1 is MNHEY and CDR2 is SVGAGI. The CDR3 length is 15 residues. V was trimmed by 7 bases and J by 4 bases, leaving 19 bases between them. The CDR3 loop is CASTLNRQPLYGYTF. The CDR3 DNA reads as TGTGCCAGCACCCTGAACCGACAGCCACTCTATGGCTACACCTTC.

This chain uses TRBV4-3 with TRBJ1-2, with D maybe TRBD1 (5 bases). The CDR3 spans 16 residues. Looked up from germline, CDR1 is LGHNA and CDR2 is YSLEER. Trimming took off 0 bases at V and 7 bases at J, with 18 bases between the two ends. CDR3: CASSQEYAGGTAGYTF. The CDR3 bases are TGCGCCAGCAGCCAAGAGTATGCCGGGGGTACGGCTGGCTACACCTTC.